The 13 T cell receptor beta chains reported below all come from one sample, sequenced in a study of beta chain features in type 1 diabetes. Findings and limits, study-wide: Type 1 diabetes patients had TCRB CDR3s that were shorter (moderately but significantly so) in all four CD4+ subsets.

Every isolated RNA sample was fully reverse transcribed, so sequencing captured expressed TCRB transcripts. Libraries were prepared by immunoSEQ multiplex PCR; TCRdb keeps only in-frame clonotypes and omits some of them. This table holds some 290,000 clones, less than 30% found once. These receptors' antigens are unknown. The sample consisted of naive CD4+ T cells from blood. The source is a woman aged 30 to 39 with type 1 diabetes.

This clone was seen a handful of times. The chain couples TRBV6-5 to TRBJ2-3; no clear D gene. V was shortened by 0 bases and J by 6 bases, with 13 bases between the two germline ends. Germline V CDR1 and CDR2: MNHEY, SVGAGI. CDR3 length: 15 residues. CDR3 sequence: CASSYSMSGVDTQYF. CDR3 sequence (DNA): TGTGCCAGCAGTTACTCGATGTCCGGTGTGGATACGCAGTATTTT.

This clone was found a few times. The chain joins TRBV7-3 to TRBJ2-5, with 7 bases aligning to TRBD2. This CDR3 is 17 amino acids long. V was pared by 5 bases and J by 4 bases, with 16 bases of the junction left unmatched. CDR1 is SGHTA, CDR2 FQGTGA, per germline. The CDR3: CASSEGRQGGLRETQYF. In DNA form, the CDR3 reads TGTGCCAGCAGCGAGGGTCGGCAGGGAGGGCTACGAGAGACCCAGTACTTC.

The gene calls are TRBV30 and TRBJ1-2; weak D call: TRBD1 (5 bases). CDR1 and CDR2 (germline): GTSNPN, SVGIG (reference sequence). CDR3 length: 14 amino acids. CDR3 in DNA: TGTGCGTCAAACTTTCGACAGTGGGACTATGGCTACACCTTC. It encodes CASNFRQWDYGYTF.

This clone has more than one count but fewer than ten. This chain joins TRBV12-2 and TRBJ2-7; TRBD2 reflects the table's D call only, with no check against the DNA. TRBV12-2 is termed a pseudogene. This CDR3 contains 18 residues. The CDR3 coding sequence is TGTGCAAGTCGCTTAGGCCCCGGGACTAGCGGGGACACCTACGAGCAGTACTTC. Protein product: CASRLGPGTSGDTYEQYF.

The genes are TRBV28 and TRBJ2-7, with 7 bases fitting TRBD1. Trimming removed 5 bases from V and 10 bases from J; junction bases left unmatched: 5. Germline V gene data show CDR1 as MDHEN and CDR2 as SYDVKM. The CDR3 runs 11 residues. The CDR3 is CASSRRQGQYF. CDR3 sequence (DNA): TGTGCCAGCAGTCGCCGACAGGGACAGTACTTC.

This clone has only a few counts. The genes are TRBV18 and TRBJ2-1; D not certain. Germline V gene data show CDR1 as KGHSH and CDR2 as LQKENI. The CDR3 length is 12 residues. V was clipped by 2 bases and J by 5 bases, with 4 bases between them. Here the CDR3 reads CASSPSDNEQFF. CDR3 DNA: TGTGCCAGCTCACCATCTGACAATGAGCAGTTCTTC.

This clone appeared a single time. The rearrangement uses TRBV7-8 and TRBJ2-1, with D maybe TRBD2 (6 bases). V was clipped by 6 bases and J by 0 bases, with 12 bases between them. The CDR3 has 15 residues. CDR1 and CDR2 from the germline V gene are SGHVS and FQNEAQ. The CDR3 DNA follows: TGTGCCAGCAGACCGCGGGGTAGCTCCTACAATGAGCAGTTCTTC. This translates into CASRPRGSSYNEQFF.

The CDR3 sequence is CASSLPSGEQFF. The CDR3 DNA is TGCGCCAGCAGCTTGCCCAGCGGTGAGCAGTTCTTC. The J gene is TRBJ2-1, the V gene TRBV5-1; weak D call: TRBD2 (5 bases). Germline CDR1 reads SGHRS; CDR2 reads YFSETQ. The length of the CDR3 is 12 residues. V was cut by 1 base and J by 9 bases, with 8 bases left in between.

The chain employs TRBV30 and TRBJ2-2; TRBD1 agrees at 8 bases. The germline CDR1 and CDR2 sequences are GTSNPN and SVGIG (reference sequence). This CDR3 is 15 amino acids long. The V segment lost 5 bases and the J segment 1 base; nucleotides outside the gene matches: 6. CDR3 in amino acids: CAWATGTGNTGELFF. The DNA for the CDR3 is TGTGCCTGGGCGACTGGGACAGGGAACACCGGGGAGCTGTTTTTT.

In this sample, this clone turned up a few times. The chain joins TRBV29-1 to TRBJ1-5, with 7 bases aligning to TRBD1. The CDR3 covers 14 residues. With V trimmed by 4 bases and J by 0 bases, 3 bases remained unmatched. From germline, CDR1 is SQVTM and CDR2 ANQGSEA. The CDR3 DNA reads as TGCAGCGTTGGACAGGGTCCTAGCAATCAGCCCCAGCATTTT. The encoded protein is CSVGQGPSNQPQHF.

The CDR3 DNA sequence: TGTGCCAGCAGCTTGACAGGAGTCTATGGCTACACCTTC. It codes for CASSLTGVYGYTF. The rearrangement joins TRBV28 to TRBJ1-2; a possible D gene is TRBD1 (6 bases). CDR1 and CDR2 (germline): MDHEN, SYDVKM. Trimming cost V 6 bases and J 4 bases, with 12 bases left between them. The CDR3 is 13 residues long.

The V gene is TRBV29-1, the J gene TRBJ2-2, with TRBD1 matching 9 bases. Germline V CDR1 and CDR2: SQVTM, ANQGSEA. The CDR3 is 12 amino acids. The V gene end was trimmed by 7 bases and the J gene end by 6 bases; junction bases not matched to a gene: 3. CDR3 in DNA: TGCAGCGCCGGACAGGGGTCCGGGGAGCTGTTTTTT. Translating gives CSAGQGSGELFF.

The V call is TRBV7-9, the J call TRBJ1-1; D remains unclear. The CDR3 extends over 12 amino acids. The ends were cut back, 6 bases at V and 6 bases at J, with 11 bases in the middle. Per the germline V gene, CDR1 is SEHNR and CDR2 is FQNEAQ (reference sequence). The CDR3 DNA follows: TGTGCCAGCAGTGAGTGGAGGTCTGAAGCTTTCTTT. It translates to CASSEWRSEAFF.